What follows are 21 T cell receptor beta chains derived from one specimen sequenced in a study of shared clonotypes between healthy human individuals. The data were produced by immunoSEQ multiplex PCR, yet TCRdb's version contains in-frame clones alone and is incomplete. This sample has roughly 640,000 clones, with under 80% found just once. Sequenced: memory CD4+ T cells sorted from blood. Subset here: CD45RA-negative fraction. The receptor set was obtained from a woman under 40 in good health.

This chain links TRBV6-1 with TRBJ1-2, with a tentative D call TRBD1 (5 bases). CDR1 MNHNS and CDR2 SASEGT come from the germline V gene. V lost 1 base and J 4 bases, leaving 10 bases between the germline ends. The CDR3 is made up of 14 amino acids. CDR3 loop: CASSEVIGAYGYTF. The CDR3 bases are TGTGCCAGCAGTGAAGTAATAGGGGCCTATGGCTACACCTTC.

The CDR3: CASRSGTGEDEQFF. The CDR3 nucleotides read TGCGCCAGCAGATCCGGGACAGGGGAGGATGAGCAGTTCTTC. The rearrangement links TRBV5-1 to TRBJ2-1, with 10 bases identical to TRBD1. Trimming at V came to 5 bases and at J to 8 bases, leaving 7 bases not matched to a gene. The CDR3 spans 14 residues. CDR1 is SGHRS and CDR2 is YFSETQ in the germline V gene.

This clone occurred many times. This sequence joins TRBV5-4 and TRBJ2-1, with D possibly matching TRBD1 (5 bases). The CDR3 has 15 amino acids. V gave up 1 base and J gave up 8 bases, with 16 bases separating them. Germline assignment: CDR1 SGHNT and CDR2 YYREEE (reference sequence). The chain's CDR3 is CASSLQAGRKDEQFF. The CDR3 DNA reads TGTGCCAGCAGCTTGCAGGCAGGGCGCAAGGATGAGCAGTTCTTC. Looking up the rest from reference TRBV5-4 and TRBJ2-1 gives the full variable domain: ETGVTQSPTHLIKTRGQQVTLRCSSQSGHNTVSWYQQALGQGPQFIFQYYREEENGRGNFPPRFSGLQFPNYSSELNVNALELDDSALYLCASSLQAGRKDEQFFGPGTRLTVL.

The V and J genes are TRBV19 and TRBJ2-7; 11 bases fit TRBD2. CDR1 is LNHDA, CDR2 SQIVND, per germline (reference sequence). V trimming: 6 bases; J trimming: 4 bases; junction bases outside the gene matches: 11. CDR3 length: 16 amino acids. CDR3 sequence reads: CASSHLASGRRYEQYF. The CDR3 DNA reads as TGTGCCAGTAGCCATCTGGCTAGCGGGAGGCGTTACGAGCAGTACTTC.

V usage is TRBV4-2 and J usage is TRBJ1-3, with TRBD1 matching over 8 bases. There are 15 residues in the CDR3. V trimming: 0 bases; J trimming: 14 bases; junction bases outside the gene matches: 12. Germline lookup yields CDR1 LGHNA and CDR2 YNFKEQ. The CDR3 sequence is CASSQDFGTGRSVYF. The CDR3 DNA reads TGTGCCAGCAGCCAAGACTTTGGGACAGGCCGCTCCGTATATTTT.

The V call is TRBV10-3, the J call TRBJ1-1; a possible D gene is TRBD1 (5 bases). Per the germline V gene, CDR1 is ENHRY and CDR2 is SYGVKD. This CDR3 contains 15 residues. Trimming left V 6 bases short and J 1 base short, with 15 bases between. DNA of the CDR3: TGTGCCATCAGGCTGGGGCAGGGCCCGAACACTGAAGCTTTCTTT. This encodes CAIRLGQGPNTEAFF.

This clone was detected a few times. The chain combines TRBV6-5 with TRBJ2-5, with a possible D match to TRBD2 (6 bases). CDR1 and CDR2 from the germline V gene are MNHEY and SVGAGI. This CDR3 region has 14 residues. Trimming took 2 bases from V and 3 from J, leaving 10 bases between them. The CDR3 DNA is TGTGCCAGCAGTTACGGGGAGGTGGAAGAGACCCAGTACTTC. Its protein product is CASSYGEVEETQYF.

This chain links TRBV6-6 with TRBJ2-1; D is unclear. The V end lost 6 bases, the J end lost 0 bases, and 6 bases lay between the germline ends. CDR3 length: 13 residues. CDR1 is MNHNY and CDR2 is SVGAGI in the germline V gene (reference sequence). The DNA for the CDR3 is TGTGCCAGCAGGGAACTCTCCTACAATGAGCAGTTCTTC. Its protein is CASRELSYNEQFF.

Concerning this clone itself: Other DNA sequences in this sample translate to the same CDR3. J is TRBJ2-5 and V is TRBV28; TRBD1 is a possible D gene (5 bases). The DNA end is a closer match to TRBJ2-7, so the J assignment may be wrong. CDR3 length equals 14 residues. The germline CDR1 and CDR2 sequences are MDHEN and SYDVKM. The CDR3 DNA sequence: TGTGCCAGCAGTTTTTTGCAGGGTCCCTACGAGCAGTACTTC. Translated, it gives CASSFLQGPYEQYF.

The rearrangement links TRBV5-4 to TRBJ1-1; D remains unclear. Germline lookup yields CDR1 SGHNT and CDR2 YYREEE (reference sequence). The CDR3 is made up of 14 amino acids. With 0 bases removed from V and 0 bases from J, the gap between germline ends came to 6 bases. The DNA for the CDR3 is TGTGCCAGCAGCTTGGCCCGGATGAACACTGAAGCTTTCTTT. This translates into CASSLARMNTEAFF.

A single count supports this clone. The chain couples TRBV7-3 to TRBJ2-1; possibly TRBD1 or TRBD2 for D (5 bases each). Looked up from germline, CDR1 is SGHTA and CDR2 is FQGTGA. V lost 3 bases and J 10 bases, leaving 13 bases between the germline ends. This CDR3 has 13 residues. The chain's CDR3 is CASSFGRDGEQFF. CDR3 in DNA: TGTGCCAGCAGCTTCGGTCGGGACGGCGAGCAGTTCTTC.

This chain connects TRBV27 to TRBJ1-1; 12 bases map to TRBD1. After removal of 6 bases from V and 5 bases from J, the junction contained 10 bases not matched to a gene. Per germline, CDR1 MNHEY and CDR2 SMNVEV (reference sequence). The CDR3 contains 16 residues. The CDR3 region has the DNA TGTGCCAGCAGCTACCTCCGGGACAGGGGGCAGACTGAAGCTTTCTTT. It encodes CASSYLRDRGQTEAFF.

This clone was detected a few times. Other DNA sequences in the sample encode the same CDR3. The chain combines TRBV7-9 with TRBJ2-1; D gene ambiguous. Germline V gene data show CDR1 as SEHNR and CDR2 as FQNEAQ (reference sequence). The germline V and J ends were trimmed by 5 bases and 0 bases, with 14 bases remaining between them. The CDR3 runs to 16 residues. CDR3 protein: CASSPRGGSSYNEQFF. The CDR3 region has the DNA TGTGCCAGCAGCCCACGTGGCGGTAGCTCCTACAATGAGCAGTTCTTC.

This rearrangement joins TRBV14 to TRBJ1-2; D gene unclear. V was trimmed by 1 base and J by 7 bases, leaving 16 bases between them. Germline V lookup: CDR1 SGHDN, CDR2 FVKESK. The CDR3 consists of 15 residues. CDR3 protein: CASSQGGWRQVGYTF. CDR3 DNA: TGTGCCAGCAGCCAAGGAGGATGGCGGCAGGTTGGCTACACCTTC.

The V call is TRBV2, the J call TRBJ1-3; D is possibly TRBD1 (6 bases). The CDR3 loop spans 13 amino acids. Germline CDR1 SNHLY, CDR2 FYNNEI. V lost 8 bases and J 4 bases, leaving 12 bases between the germline ends. The CDR3 DNA is TGTGCCAGCGTGACAGGTCTGGGAAACACCATATATTTT. Encoded protein: CASVTGLGNTIYF.

The chain combines TRBV19 with TRBJ1-5, with a weak D call TRBD1 (5 bases). CDR1 and CDR2 from the germline V gene are LNHDA and SQIVND (reference sequence). The ends were cut back, 6 bases at V and 3 bases at J, with 21 bases in the middle. The CDR3 spans 17 residues. In DNA, the CDR3 is TGTGCCAGTAGCTCAGGGTGGATACCTGTTAACAATCAGCCCCAGCATTTT. It is translated as CASSSGWIPVNNQPQHF.

V usage is TRBV10-1 and J usage is TRBJ1-2; tentatively, D is TRBD1 (5 bases). CDR1 and CDR2 from the germline V gene are WNHNN and SYGVQD (reference sequence). The CDR3 is 13 amino acids. The V end lost 6 bases, the J end lost 4 bases, and 12 bases lay between the germline ends. The CDR3 DNA is TGCGCCAGCAGCCCGTCCGGGGGCTATGGCTACACCTTC. This sequence encodes CASSPSGGYGYTF.

This chain uses TRBV15 with TRBJ1-5; a weak D match, TRBD1 (6 bases). Germline V gives CDR1 LNHNV, CDR2 YYDKDF (reference sequence). The CDR3 length is 16 residues. Trimming shortened V by 1 base and J by 6 bases, and 16 bases separated the two germline ends. CDR3 residues: CATSRVEGVEAQPQHF. CDR3 nucleotides: TGTGCCACCAGCAGAGTAGAGGGGGTTGAGGCTCAGCCCCAGCATTTT.

The chain recombines TRBV28 with TRBJ1-5; TRBD1 is a possible D gene (6 bases). The CDR3 is 13 amino acids. Germline values: CDR1 MDHEN, CDR2 SYDVKM. V lost 7 bases and J lost 7, with 14 bases in between. The CDR3 loop is CASTRQVMQPQHF. CDR3 sequence (DNA): TGTGCCAGCACCCGACAGGTTATGCAGCCCCAGCATTTT.

This rearrangement joins TRBV18 to TRBJ1-4; unclear D gene. Trimming pared 3 bases from V and 7 bases from J, leaving 12 bases between. Germline CDR1 and CDR2: KGHSH and LQKENI. The length of the CDR3 is 14 residues. DNA of the CDR3: TGTGCCAGCTCACCGGGTCCTCAAATTGAAAAACTGTTTTTT. This encodes CASSPGPQIEKLFF.

The rearrangement links TRBV28 to TRBJ1-2, with 7 bases fitting TRBD1. V shed 2 bases, J shed 8 bases, and the junction held 11 bases outside the gene matches. Germline loops: CDR1 MDHEN, CDR2 SYDVKM. The CDR3 loop spans 15 amino acids. The CDR3 DNA reads as TGTGCCAGCAGTTTAGATATTGGGACAGCTATAGGCTACACCTTC. It codes for CASSLDIGTAIGYTF.